What follows are 9 T cell receptor beta chains derived from one specimen sequenced in a study of breast tumors, draining lymph nodes, adjacent tissues. Each CDR3 protein gets one entry after TCRdb re-called the multiplex PCR reads with MiXCR. The sample shows tens of thousands of distinct CDR3 sequences, 15% to 20% of them seen only once. Axillary draining lymph nodes of breast cancer patients supplied the node samples. The sample consisted of axillary lymph node tissue. Source of these receptors: a female donor with breast cancer. Some clones in this sample may be carry-over from other donors' samples.

This clonotype has ten or more counts. V and J are TRBV7-9 and TRBJ2-7; 9 nucleotides align to TRBD1. With 8 bases clipped from V and 7 bases from J, the junction kept 6 bases outside the gene matches. The germline V gene has CDR1 SEHNR and CDR2 FQNEAQ (reference sequence). This CDR3 contains 12 residues. The CDR3 loop reads CASGTGLGEQYF. The CDR3 nucleotides are TGTGCCAGCGGGACAGGGTTGGGGGAGCAGTACTTC.

This clonotype was picked up many times. The CDR3 coding sequence is TGTGCCAGCAGCTTGGGGGGGGGACAAAACCCGGGAAACACCATATATTTT. Protein product: CASSLGGGQNPGNTIYF. The chain links TRBV5-4 to TRBJ1-3; perhaps TRBD1 as D (6 bases). Per germline, CDR1 SGHNT and CDR2 YYREEE (reference sequence). V lost 0 bases to trimming and J lost 4 bases, with 17 bases between them. The CDR3 spans 17 residues.

A few counts support this clonotype. V usage is TRBV28 and J usage is TRBJ1-2; no reliable D call. From germline, CDR1 is MDHEN and CDR2 SYDVKM. Trimming stripped 5 bases from V and 2 bases from J, with 12 bases between. The CDR3 has 14 residues. The CDR3 nucleotides read TGTGCCAGCAGTCAAGGGAACGGCAACTATGGCTACACCTTC. It translates to CASSQGNGNYGYTF.

This clonotype was counted ten times or more. The chain joins TRBV20-1 to TRBJ2-2; TRBD2 aligns across 7 bases. Germline V gene sequence: CDR1 DFQATT, CDR2 SNEGSKA (reference sequence). Germline trimming cut 4 bases from V and 1 base from J; bases unmatched to any gene: 3. There are 14 residues in the CDR3. The DNA for the CDR3 is TGCAGTGCTAAAGCGGGGCAGAACACCGGGGAGCTGTTTTTT. It specifies CSAKAGQNTGELFF.

This clonotype was seen repeatedly, ten times or more. The chain recombines TRBV30 with TRBJ1-2; D is unresolved. Germline CDR1 is GTSNPN and CDR2 is SVGIG (reference sequence). V shed 2 bases and J shed 3 bases, with 7 bases lying between them. This CDR3 spans 12 amino acids. The DNA of the CDR3 is TGTGCCTGGAGTTTGGGTGACTATGGCTACACCTTC. Amino acids: CAWSLGDYGYTF.

This clonotype was counted ten times or more. The V call is TRBV18, the J call TRBJ2-5; the D is unclear. Germline CDR1 KGHSH, CDR2 LQKENI. V was trimmed by 5 bases and J by 1 base, leaving 5 bases between them. The CDR3 length is 12 residues. The CDR3 bases are TGTGCCAGCTCATCGGGCCAAGAGACCCAGTACTTC. This sequence encodes CASSSGQETQYF. The full variable domain, its missing parts supplied by reference TRBV18 and TRBJ2-5, is NAGVMQNPRHLVRRRGQEARLRCSPMKGHSHVYWYRQLPEEGLKFMVYLQKENIIDESGMPKERFSAEFPKEGPSILRIQQVVRGDSAAYFCASSSGQETQYFGPGTRLLVL.

This clonotype was recorded many times. This chain links TRBV5-1 with TRBJ2-7, with D unresolved. The V and J ends lost 0 bases and 2 bases respectively, with 15 bases between them. This CDR3 contains 16 residues. Germline CDR1 and CDR2: SGHRS and YFSETQ. In nucleotides, the CDR3 is TGCGCCAGCAGCTTGGCCCTTAGTGGCTCCCCCTACGAGCAGTACTTC. It specifies CASSLALSGSPYEQYF.

Many counts were recorded for this clonotype. The chain combines TRBV5-1 with TRBJ1-4; TRBD1 matches 7 bases. This CDR3 spans 15 amino acids. V was pared by 4 bases and J by 7 bases, with 10 bases of the junction left unmatched. Per the germline V gene, CDR1 is SGHRS and CDR2 is YFSETQ. CDR3 sequence reads: CASSPGQDRSEKLFF. The CDR3 coding sequence is TGCGCCAGCAGCCCCGGACAGGACCGATCTGAAAAACTGTTTTTT.

This clonotype was recorded at least ten times. This chain joins TRBV20-1 and TRBJ2-7, with D uncertain. The CDR3 spans 13 residues. V lost 1 base and J lost 3, with 10 bases in between. The germline CDR1 and CDR2 sequences are DFQATT and SNEGSKA (reference sequence). In nucleotides, the CDR3 is TGCAGTGCTAGAGGTCCCTCTCACTACGAGCAGTACTTC. Amino acid sequence: CSARGPSHYEQYF.